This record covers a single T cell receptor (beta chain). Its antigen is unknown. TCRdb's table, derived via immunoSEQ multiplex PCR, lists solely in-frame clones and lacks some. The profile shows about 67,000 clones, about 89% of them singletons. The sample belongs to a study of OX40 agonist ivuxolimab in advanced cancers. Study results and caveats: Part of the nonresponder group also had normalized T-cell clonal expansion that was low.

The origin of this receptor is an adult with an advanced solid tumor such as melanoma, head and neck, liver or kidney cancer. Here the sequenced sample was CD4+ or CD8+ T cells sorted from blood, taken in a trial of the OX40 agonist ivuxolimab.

CDR3 residues: CASSLNSGANEKLFF. CDR3 nucleotides: TGTGCCAGCAGCTTAAATTCTGGTGCTAATGAAAAACTGTTTTTT. The chain couples TRBV7-3 to TRBJ1-4; D is unclear. Germline loops: CDR1 SGHTA, CDR2 FQGTGA. This CDR3 is 15 amino acids long. Trimming took off 1 base at V and 3 bases at J, with 9 bases between the two ends.